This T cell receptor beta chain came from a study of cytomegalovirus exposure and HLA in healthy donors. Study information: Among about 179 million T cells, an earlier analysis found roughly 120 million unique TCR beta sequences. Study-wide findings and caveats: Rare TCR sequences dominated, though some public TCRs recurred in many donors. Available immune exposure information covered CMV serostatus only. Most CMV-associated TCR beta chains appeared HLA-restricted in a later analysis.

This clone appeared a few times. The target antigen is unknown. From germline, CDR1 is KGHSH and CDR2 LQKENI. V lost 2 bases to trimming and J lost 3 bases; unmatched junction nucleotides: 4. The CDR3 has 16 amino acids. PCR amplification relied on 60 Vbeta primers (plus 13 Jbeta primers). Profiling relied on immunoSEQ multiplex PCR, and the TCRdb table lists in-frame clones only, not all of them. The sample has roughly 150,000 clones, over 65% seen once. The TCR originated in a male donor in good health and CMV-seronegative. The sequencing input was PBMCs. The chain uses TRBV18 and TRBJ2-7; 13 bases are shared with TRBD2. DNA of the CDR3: TGTGCCAGCTCACCAGGGACTAGCGGGAAGGGCTACGAGCAGTACTTC. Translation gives CASSPGTSGKGYEQYF.